Listed here is a single T cell receptor beta chain. The antigen is undetermined. Germline V gene data show CDR1 as SGDLS and CDR2 as YYNGEE. The CDR3 length is 13 residues. V gave up 7 bases and J gave up 4 bases; unmatched junction bases: 4. These data originate in a study of cytomegalovirus exposure and HLA in healthy donors. The study's findings and limits: Most TCR sequences were rare, but some public TCRs occurred in many donors. Three CMV-associated chains were confirmed in vitro to be specific for CMV antigens. A missense DCLRE1C variant was associated with V- and J-gene trimming of TCR beta chains in a later analysis, and an independent cohort replicated the association. With DRB1 most and HLA-C fewest, TCR association rates differed between HLA loci in a later analysis.

The study ran its PCR with 60 Vbeta and 13 Jbeta primers. Measured with immunoSEQ multiplex PCR; TCRdb has only the in-frame clones, and not every one. This table holds some 80,000 clones, roughly four fifths found once. The chain has TRBV9 and TRBJ1-2; 10 bases are shared with TRBD1. Sequenced material: PBMCs. The clonotype was recovered from a human donor in good health. The CDR3 region has the DNA TGTGCCAGCTCAAGGGACAGGGGCTATGGCTACACCTTC. Translating it yields CASSRDRGYGYTF.